This T cell receptor (beta chain) was obtained from a study of early T cells in non-severe SARS-CoV-2 infection. Trimming removed 3 bases at V and 3 bases at J, with 15 bases between. The CDR3 extends over 15 amino acids. Looked up from germline, CDR1 is SGDLS and CDR2 is YYNGEE. TCRdb processed the 5' RACE reads anew with MiXCR; each CDR3 protein has one entry. This table has 85,000 to 100,000 distinct CDR3 sequences, about 13% appearing once. Ten or more counts support this clonotype. The sample comprised whole blood. The receptor comes from an adult who was a healthcare worker with PCR-confirmed SARS-CoV-2 infection or an uninfected control (not recorded which). V usage is TRBV9 and J usage is TRBJ1-2; D is uncertain. CDR3: CASSAEDRADYGYTF. For the CDR3, the DNA is TGTGCCAGCAGCGCAGAGGACCGGGCAGACTATGGCTACACCTTC.